Described below is a single T cell receptor beta chain sequence and its context. Enrolled through a virtual design, the participants were between roughly 18 and 100 years of age and came from about two dozen US areas. Participants' reported clinical history set cohort assignment. The V and J ends lost 3 bases and 4 bases respectively, with 8 bases between them. Germline V CDR1 and CDR2: MNHEY, SMNVEV (reference sequence). The CDR3 sequence is 13 residues long. Methods used by the authors: Reference gene primers were amplified, and this amplification served to estimate nucleated cell counts. Data came from immunoSEQ multiplex PCR; TCRdb stores just in-frame clones and leaves some out. V, J and clone size derive from that table, while D and trimming were established from the DNA sequence. The repertoire has 160,000 or so clones, approximately 81% of them found once; the top ten carry roughly 5.7%. The sample belongs to a study of blood T cell repertoires in COVID-19. On the study more broadly: From the United States, Italy and Spain came samples of acute and convalescent COVID-19.

Sequencing input: PBMCs or T cells enriched from blood (not recorded which). This chain uses TRBV27 with TRBJ2-3; D is perhaps TRBD1 (6 bases). This TCR came from a woman aged 35 to 49 with acute COVID-19. The DNA of the CDR3 is TGTGCCAGCAGTTTCTACAGGGCAGATACGCAGTATTTT. Translated, it gives CASSFYRADTQYF.